The source of this T cell receptor (beta chain) is a study of T cell repertoires in ileal Crohn's disease. Study-wide points: Endoscopic recurrence occurred in every patient whose clonality exceeded 26.8%.

This CDR3 spans 13 amino acids. Trimming at V came to 5 bases and at J to 13 bases, leaving 10 bases not matched to a gene. Germline CDR1 reads MNHEY; CDR2 reads SMNVEV (reference sequence). Sample time point: neoterminal ileum biopsy at postoperative endoscopy, about 6 months after surgery. With regard to this clone: The antigen is not known.

This table comes from immunoSEQ multiplex PCR, and its TCRdb copy is limited to in-frame clones, with some not included. There are about 1,200 clones in the sample; around four fifths occur only once, and roughly 13% lies in the top ten. The material sequenced was ileal tissue. The receptor's source is an adult with Crohn's disease. This chain joins TRBV27 and TRBJ2-7, with TRBD2 matching 11 bases. The CDR3 bases are TGTGCCAGCAGTCCTCATAGCGGGGGGGCGCCTTACTTC. Amino acid sequence: CASSPHSGGAPYF.